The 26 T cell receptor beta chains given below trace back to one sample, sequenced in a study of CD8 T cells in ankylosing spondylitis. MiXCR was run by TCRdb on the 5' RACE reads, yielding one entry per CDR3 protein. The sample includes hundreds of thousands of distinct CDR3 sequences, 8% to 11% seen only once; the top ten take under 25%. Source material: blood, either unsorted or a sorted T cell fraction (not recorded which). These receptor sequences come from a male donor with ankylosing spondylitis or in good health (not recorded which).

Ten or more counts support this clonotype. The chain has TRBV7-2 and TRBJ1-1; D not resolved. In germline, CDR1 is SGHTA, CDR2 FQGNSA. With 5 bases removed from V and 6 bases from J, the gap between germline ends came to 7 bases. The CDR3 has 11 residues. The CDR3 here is CASSRSAEAFF. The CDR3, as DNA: TGTGCCAGCAGCAGGTCGGCTGAAGCTTTCTTT.

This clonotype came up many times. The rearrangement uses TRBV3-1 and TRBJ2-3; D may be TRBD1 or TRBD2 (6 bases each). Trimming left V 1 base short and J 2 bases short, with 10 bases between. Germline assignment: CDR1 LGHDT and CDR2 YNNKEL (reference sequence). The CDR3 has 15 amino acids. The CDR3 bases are TGTGCCAGCAGCCAAGGGGGGGCTCTCACAGATACGCAGTATTTT. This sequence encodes CASSQGGALTDTQYF.

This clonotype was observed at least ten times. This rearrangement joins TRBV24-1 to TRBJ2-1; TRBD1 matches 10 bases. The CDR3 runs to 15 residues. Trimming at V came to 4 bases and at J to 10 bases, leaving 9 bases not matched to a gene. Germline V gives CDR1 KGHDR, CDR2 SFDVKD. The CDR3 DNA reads TGTGCCACCAGTGACTCCGGGACAGGGGTGGGGGAGCAGTTCTTC. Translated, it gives CATSDSGTGVGEQFF.

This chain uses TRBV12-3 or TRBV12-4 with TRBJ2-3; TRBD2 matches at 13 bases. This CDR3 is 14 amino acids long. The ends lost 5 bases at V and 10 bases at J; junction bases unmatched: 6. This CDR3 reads CASSQLAGGLSQYF. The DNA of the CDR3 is TGTGCCAGCAGTCAACTAGCGGGGGGGCTCTCGCAGTATTTT.

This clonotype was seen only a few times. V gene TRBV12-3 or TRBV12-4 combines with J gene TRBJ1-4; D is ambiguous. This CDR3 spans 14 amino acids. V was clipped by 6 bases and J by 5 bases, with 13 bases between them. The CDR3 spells CASSLSGINEKLFF. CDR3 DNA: TGTGCCAGCAGCCTTTCGGGAATAAATGAAAAACTGTTTTTT.

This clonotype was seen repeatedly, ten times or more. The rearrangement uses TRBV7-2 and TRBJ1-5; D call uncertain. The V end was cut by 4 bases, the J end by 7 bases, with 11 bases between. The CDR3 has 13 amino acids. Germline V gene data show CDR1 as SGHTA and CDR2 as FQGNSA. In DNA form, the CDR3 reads TGTGCCAGCAGCTCCCAGGACGGGCAGCCCCAGCATTTT. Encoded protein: CASSSQDGQPQHF.

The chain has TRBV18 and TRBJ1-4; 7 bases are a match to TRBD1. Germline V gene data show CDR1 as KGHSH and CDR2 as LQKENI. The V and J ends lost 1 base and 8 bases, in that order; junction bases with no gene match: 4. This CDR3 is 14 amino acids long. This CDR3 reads CASSPLDREEKLFF. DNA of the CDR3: TGTGCCAGCTCACCACTCGACAGGGAGGAAAAACTGTTTTTT.

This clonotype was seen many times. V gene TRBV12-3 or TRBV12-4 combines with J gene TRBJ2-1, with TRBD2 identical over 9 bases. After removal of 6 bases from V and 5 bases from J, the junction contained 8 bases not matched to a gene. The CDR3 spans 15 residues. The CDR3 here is CASSTRSGGNNEQFF. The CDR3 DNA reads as TGTGCCAGCAGCACTAGGAGCGGGGGGAACAATGAGCAGTTCTTC.

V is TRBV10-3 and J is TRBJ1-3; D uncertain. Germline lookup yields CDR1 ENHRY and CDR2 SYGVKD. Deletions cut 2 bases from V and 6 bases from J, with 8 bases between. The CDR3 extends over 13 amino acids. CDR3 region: CAISEDLLNTIYF. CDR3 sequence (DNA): TGTGCCATCAGTGAGGACCTGCTAAACACCATATATTTT.

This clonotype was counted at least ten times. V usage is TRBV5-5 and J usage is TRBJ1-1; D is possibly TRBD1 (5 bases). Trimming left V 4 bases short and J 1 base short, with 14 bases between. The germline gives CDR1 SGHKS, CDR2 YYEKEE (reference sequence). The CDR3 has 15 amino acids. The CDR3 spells CASSGTRQPNTEAFF. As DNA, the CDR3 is TGTGCCAGCAGCGGGACCAGACAGCCGAACACTGAAGCTTTCTTT.

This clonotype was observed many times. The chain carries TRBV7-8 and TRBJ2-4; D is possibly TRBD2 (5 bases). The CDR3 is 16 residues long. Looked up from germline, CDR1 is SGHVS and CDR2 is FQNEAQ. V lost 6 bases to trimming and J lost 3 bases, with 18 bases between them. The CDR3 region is CASRLTSSLDKNIQYF. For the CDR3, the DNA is TGTGCCAGCAGACTTACTAGTTCCTTGGACAAAAACATTCAGTACTTC.

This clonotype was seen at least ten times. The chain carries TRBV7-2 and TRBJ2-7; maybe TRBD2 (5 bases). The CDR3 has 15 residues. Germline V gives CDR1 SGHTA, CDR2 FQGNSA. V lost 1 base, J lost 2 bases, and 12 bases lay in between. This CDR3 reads CASSLDPGLPYEQYF. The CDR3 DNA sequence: TGTGCCAGCAGCTTAGACCCAGGACTCCCCTACGAGCAGTACTTC.

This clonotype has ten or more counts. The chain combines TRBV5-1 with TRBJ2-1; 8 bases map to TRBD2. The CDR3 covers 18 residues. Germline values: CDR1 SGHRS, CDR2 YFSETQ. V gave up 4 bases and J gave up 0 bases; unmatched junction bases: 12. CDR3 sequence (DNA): TGCGCCAGCAGCAGGGGCGGGGGGACCGGGAGCTCCTACAATGAGCAGTTCTTC. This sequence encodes CASSRGGGTGSSYNEQFF. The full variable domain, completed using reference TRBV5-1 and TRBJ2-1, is KAGVTQTPRYLIKTRGQQVTLSCSPISGHRSVSWYQQTPGQGLQFLFEYFSETQRNKGNFPGRFSGRQFSNSRSEMNVSTLELGDSALYLCASSRGGGTGSSYNEQFFGPGTRLTVL.

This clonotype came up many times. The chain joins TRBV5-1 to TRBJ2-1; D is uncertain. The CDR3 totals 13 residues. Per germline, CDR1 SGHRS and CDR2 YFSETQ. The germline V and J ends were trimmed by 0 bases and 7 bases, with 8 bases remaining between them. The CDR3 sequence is CASSLEWVNEQFF. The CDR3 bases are TGCGCCAGCAGCTTGGAGTGGGTAAATGAGCAGTTCTTC.

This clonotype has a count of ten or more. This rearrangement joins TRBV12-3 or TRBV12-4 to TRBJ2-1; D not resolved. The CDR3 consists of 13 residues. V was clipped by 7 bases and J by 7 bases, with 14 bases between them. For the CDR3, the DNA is TGTGCCAGCACTTTGTCTGGGCCGAATGAGCAGTTCTTC. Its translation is CASTLSGPNEQFF.

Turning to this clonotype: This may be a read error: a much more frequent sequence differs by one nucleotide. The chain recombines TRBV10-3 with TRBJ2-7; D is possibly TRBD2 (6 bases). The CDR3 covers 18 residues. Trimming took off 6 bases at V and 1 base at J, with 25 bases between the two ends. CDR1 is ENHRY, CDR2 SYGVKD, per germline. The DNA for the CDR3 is TGTGCCATCAGCCATAGCCCACCACTATCGGGGGAGTCCTACGAGCAGTACTTC. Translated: CAISHSPPLSGESYEQYF.

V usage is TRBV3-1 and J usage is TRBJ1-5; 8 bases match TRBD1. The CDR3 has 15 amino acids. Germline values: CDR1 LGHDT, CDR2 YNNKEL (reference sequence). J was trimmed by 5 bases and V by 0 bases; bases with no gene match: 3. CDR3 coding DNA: TGTGCCAGCAGCCAAGATGCCAGGGGGCATCAGCCCCAGCATTTT. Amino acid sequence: CASSQDARGHQPQHF.

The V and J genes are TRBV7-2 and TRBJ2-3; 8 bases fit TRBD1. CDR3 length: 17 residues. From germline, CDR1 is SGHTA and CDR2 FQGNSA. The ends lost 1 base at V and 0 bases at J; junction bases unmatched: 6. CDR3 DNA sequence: TGTGCCAGCAGCTTAGTGGCAGGGGGCCATAGCACAGATACGCAGTATTTT. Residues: CASSLVAGGHSTDTQYF.

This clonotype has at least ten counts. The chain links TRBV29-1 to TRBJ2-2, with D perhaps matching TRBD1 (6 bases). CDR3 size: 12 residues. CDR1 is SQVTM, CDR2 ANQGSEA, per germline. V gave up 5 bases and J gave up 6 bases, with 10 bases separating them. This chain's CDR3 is CSVQTGSGELFF. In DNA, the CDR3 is TGCAGCGTTCAGACAGGCTCCGGGGAGCTGTTTTTT.

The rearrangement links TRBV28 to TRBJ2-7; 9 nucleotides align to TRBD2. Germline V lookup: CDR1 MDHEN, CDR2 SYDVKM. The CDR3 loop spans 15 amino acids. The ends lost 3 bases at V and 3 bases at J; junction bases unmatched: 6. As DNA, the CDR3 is TGTGCCAGCAGTTTTGCAGCGGGGGGCTTCTACGAGCAGTACTTC. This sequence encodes CASSFAAGGFYEQYF. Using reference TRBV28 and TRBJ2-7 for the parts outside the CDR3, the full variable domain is DVKVTQSSRYLVKRTGEKVFLECVQDMDHENMFWYRQDPGLGLRLIYFSYDVKMKEKGDIPEGYSVSREKKERFSLILESASTNQTSMYLCASSFAAGGFYEQYFGPGTRLTVT.

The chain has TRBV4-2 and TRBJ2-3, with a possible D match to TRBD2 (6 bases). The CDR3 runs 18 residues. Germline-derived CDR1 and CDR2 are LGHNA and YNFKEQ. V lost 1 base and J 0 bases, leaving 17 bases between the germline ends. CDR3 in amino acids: CASSQATGGDRSTDTQYF. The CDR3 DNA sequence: TGTGCCAGCAGCCAAGCCACCGGGGGAGACCGTAGCACAGATACGCAGTATTTT.

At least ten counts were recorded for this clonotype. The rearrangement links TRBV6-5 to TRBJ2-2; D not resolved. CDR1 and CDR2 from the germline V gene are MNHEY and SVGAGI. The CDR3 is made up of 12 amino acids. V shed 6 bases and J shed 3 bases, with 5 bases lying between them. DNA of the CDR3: TGTGCCAGCAGGGGGTACACCGGGGAGCTGTTTTTT. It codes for CASRGYTGELFF.

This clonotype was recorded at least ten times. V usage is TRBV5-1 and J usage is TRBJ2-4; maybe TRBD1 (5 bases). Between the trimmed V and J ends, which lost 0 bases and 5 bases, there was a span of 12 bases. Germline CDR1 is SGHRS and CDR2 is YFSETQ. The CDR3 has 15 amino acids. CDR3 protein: CASSLAGINQNIQYF. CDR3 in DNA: TGCGCCAGCAGCTTGGCAGGGATAAACCAAAACATTCAGTACTTC.

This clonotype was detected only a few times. The CDR3: CASSLPISYTDTQYF. The CDR3 DNA is TGTGCCAGCAGCTTGCCAATAAGCTACACAGATACGCAGTATTTT. The chain couples TRBV5-5 to TRBJ2-3; no reliable D call. The CDR3 runs to 15 residues. The germline gives CDR1 SGHKS, CDR2 YYEKEE (reference sequence). Trimming pared 1 base from V and 2 bases from J, leaving 11 bases between.

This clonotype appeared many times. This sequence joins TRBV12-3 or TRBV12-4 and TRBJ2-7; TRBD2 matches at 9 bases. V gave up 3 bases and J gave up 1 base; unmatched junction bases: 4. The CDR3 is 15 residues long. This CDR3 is CASSLTSGNSYEQYF. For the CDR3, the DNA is TGTGCCAGCAGTTTGACTAGCGGAAATTCCTACGAGCAGTACTTC.

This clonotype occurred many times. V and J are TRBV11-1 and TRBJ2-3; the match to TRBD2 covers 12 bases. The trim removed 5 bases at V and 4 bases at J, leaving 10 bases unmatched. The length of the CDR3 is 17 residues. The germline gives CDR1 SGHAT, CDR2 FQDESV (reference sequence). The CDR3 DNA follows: TGTGCCAGCAGCCTTATCCTCCTAGCGGGGGGGCCAGATACGCAGTATTTT. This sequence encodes CASSLILLAGGPDTQYF.